These 7 T cell receptor beta chains were sequenced from one sample in a study of OX40 agonist ivuxolimab in advanced cancers. TCRdb's copy holds only in-frame clones and misses some; the assay was immunoSEQ multiplex PCR. The sample contains some 77,000 clones, about 91% of which appear only once. The sample here was CD4+ or CD8+ T cells sorted from blood, taken in a trial of the OX40 agonist ivuxolimab. Receptor source: an adult with an advanced solid tumor such as melanoma, head and neck, liver or kidney cancer.

The chain links TRBV30 to TRBJ1-5; D perhaps matches TRBD1 (5 bases). V was cut by 2 bases and J by 3 bases, with 17 bases left in between. The CDR3 runs to 16 residues. CDR1 is GTSNPN and CDR2 is SVGIG in the germline V gene (reference sequence). For the CDR3, the DNA is TGTGCCTGGAGTACCCCCTCCGGACACCTCAATCAGCCCCAGCATTTT. Translated, it gives CAWSTPSGHLNQPQHF.

The rearrangement links TRBV18 to TRBJ1-1; no reliable D call. The CDR3 is 13 residues long. V was shortened by 5 bases and J by 1 base, with 8 bases between the two germline ends. CDR1 is KGHSH and CDR2 is LQKENI in the germline V gene. The CDR3 DNA follows: TGTGCCAGCTCAACGACGGGGAACACTGAAGCTTTCTTT. Protein: CASSTTGNTEAFF.

On this clone itself: The sample holds other DNA sequences that translate to the same CDR3. The chain recombines TRBV7-9 with TRBJ1-1; D is uncertain. V lost 5 bases and J lost 1, with 5 bases in between. Germline V lookup: CDR1 SEHNR, CDR2 FQNEAQ (reference sequence). The CDR3 runs 12 residues. The CDR3 is CASSLENTEAFF. The CDR3 DNA is TGTGCCAGCAGCCTAGAGAACACTGAAGCTTTCTTT.

The J gene is TRBJ2-7, the V gene TRBV29-1; D is perhaps TRBD1 (6 bases). V dropped 6 bases and J dropped 0 bases, with 15 bases sitting between them. In germline, CDR1 is SQVTM, CDR2 ANQGSEA. CDR3 length: 14 residues. As DNA, the CDR3 is TGCAGCGTAAATACAGGGTCCAGCTCCTACGAGCAGTACTTC. It translates to CSVNTGSSSYEQYF.

The chain is built from TRBV7-3 and TRBJ2-2; 8 bases are a match to TRBD1. The germline V gene has CDR1 SGHTA and CDR2 FQGTGA. With 5 bases clipped from V and 5 bases from J, the junction kept 13 bases outside the gene matches. The CDR3 is made up of 17 amino acids. This chain's CDR3 is CASSPELGQGGTGELFF. Here the CDR3 DNA reads TGTGCCAGCAGCCCCGAACTCGGACAGGGTGGAACCGGGGAGCTGTTTTTT.

The chain couples TRBV6-6 to TRBJ1-6; TRBD1 is a possible D gene (6 bases). V lost 4 bases, J lost 5 bases, and 12 bases lay in between. This CDR3 has 15 amino acids. CDR1 is MNHNY, CDR2 SVGAGI, per germline (reference sequence). Here the CDR3 reads CASSSQGLDNSPLHF. CDR3 bases: TGTGCCAGCAGTTCTCAGGGGCTTGATAATTCACCCCTCCACTTT.

The chain recombines TRBV14 with TRBJ2-4; no clear D. CDR3 length: 15 residues. Germline V gene sequence: CDR1 SGHDN, CDR2 FVKESK. V gave up 0 bases and J gave up 4 bases, with 10 bases separating them. The CDR3 bases are TGTGCCAGCAGCCAAGAGGGCCCCGCTAAAAACATTCAGTACTTC. It is translated as CASSQEGPAKNIQYF.